The clone carrying this T cell receptor (beta chain) was found a few times. TCRdb re-derived calls from the RT-PCR reads in MiXCR, one entry per CDR3 protein. The sample holds 650,000 to 800,000 distinct CDR3 sequences, 14% seen once. The CDR3 has 18 amino acids. V was pared by 0 bases and J by 1 base, with 18 bases between. Germline assignment: CDR1 LGHDT and CDR2 YNNKEL (reference sequence). The sample taken for sequencing was memory CD4+ T cells from blood. This sequence was found in a female donor in good health, serving as a healthy control. This chain connects TRBV3-1 to TRBJ1-1; TRBD1 might be the D (6 bases). CDR3 sequence (DNA): TGTGCCAGCAGCCAAGATTGGGGGGGGGCGCGCGGGAACACTGAAGCTTTCTTT. Encoded protein: CASSQDWGGARGNTEAFF.